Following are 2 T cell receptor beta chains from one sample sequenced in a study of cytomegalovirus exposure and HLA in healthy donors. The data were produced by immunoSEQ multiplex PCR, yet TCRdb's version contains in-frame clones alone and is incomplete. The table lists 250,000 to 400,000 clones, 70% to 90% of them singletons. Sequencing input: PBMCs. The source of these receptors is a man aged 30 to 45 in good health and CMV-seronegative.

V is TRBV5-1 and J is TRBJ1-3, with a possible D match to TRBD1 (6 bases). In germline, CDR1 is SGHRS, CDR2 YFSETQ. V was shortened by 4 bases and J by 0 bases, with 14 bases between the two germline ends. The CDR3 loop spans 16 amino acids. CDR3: CASSRQEPSSGNTIYF. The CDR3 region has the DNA TGCGCCAGCAGCAGACAGGAGCCGAGCTCTGGAAACACCATATATTTT.

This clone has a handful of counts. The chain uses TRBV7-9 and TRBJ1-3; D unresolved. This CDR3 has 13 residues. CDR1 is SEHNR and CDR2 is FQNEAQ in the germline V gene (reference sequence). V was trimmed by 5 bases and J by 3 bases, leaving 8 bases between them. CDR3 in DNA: TGTGCCAGCAGCCAATCAGGTGGAAACACCATATATTTT. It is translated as CASSQSGGNTIYF.